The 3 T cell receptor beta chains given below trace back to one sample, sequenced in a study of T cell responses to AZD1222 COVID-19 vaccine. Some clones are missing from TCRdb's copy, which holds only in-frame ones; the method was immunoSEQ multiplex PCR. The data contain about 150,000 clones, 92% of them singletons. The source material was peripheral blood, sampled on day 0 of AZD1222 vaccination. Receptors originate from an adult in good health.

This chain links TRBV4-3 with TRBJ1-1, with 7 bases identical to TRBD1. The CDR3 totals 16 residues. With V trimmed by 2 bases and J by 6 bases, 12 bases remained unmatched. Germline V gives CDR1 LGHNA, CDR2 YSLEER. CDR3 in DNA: TGCGCCAGCAGCCAATCAGCGGGGGACAGTTGGGCTGAAGCTTTCTTT. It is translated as CASSQSAGDSWAEAFF.

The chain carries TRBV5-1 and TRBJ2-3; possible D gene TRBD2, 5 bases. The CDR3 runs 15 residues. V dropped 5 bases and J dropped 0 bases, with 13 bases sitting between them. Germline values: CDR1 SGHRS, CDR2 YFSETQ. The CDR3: CASRPGGGSTDTQYF. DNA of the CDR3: TGCGCCAGCAGGCCCGGAGGCGGTAGCACAGATACGCAGTATTTT.

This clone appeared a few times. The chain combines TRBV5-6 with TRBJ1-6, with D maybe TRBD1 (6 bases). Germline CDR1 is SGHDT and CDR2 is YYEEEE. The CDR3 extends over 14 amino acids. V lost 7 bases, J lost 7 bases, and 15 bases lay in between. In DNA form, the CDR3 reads TGTGCCAGCCAGACAGGCCTAACAAATTCACCCCTCCACTTT. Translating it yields CASQTGLTNSPLHF. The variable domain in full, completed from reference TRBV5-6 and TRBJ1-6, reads DAGVTQSPTHLIKTRGQQVTLRCSPKSGHDTVSWYQQALGQGPQFIFQYYEEEERQRGNFPDRFSGHQFPNYSSELNVNALLLGDSALYLCASQTGLTNSPLHFGNGTRLTVT.